This TCR beta chain appears in the sequencing data of a study of identifying expanded T cells in peripheral blood. This CDR3 contains 13 residues. V was clipped by 6 bases and J by 6 bases; unmatched bases: 4. Germline V gene lookup returns CDR1 SNHLY and CDR2 FYNNEI. The protocol was immunoSEQ multiplex PCR, while the TCRdb copy is restricted to in-frame clones and leaves out a portion. This sample has approximately 110,000 clones; around nine tenths occur once, and the top ten carry 16%. The TCR sequence derives from a person between 18 and 75 years old in good health. Sequencing was done on a sample of blood. This sequence joins TRBV2 and TRBJ2-2, with 7 positions matching TRBD1. DNA of the CDR3: TGTGCCAGCAGCTCACAGGGGTCCGGGGAGCTGTTTTTT. This encodes CASSSQGSGELFF.